This TCR beta chain was captured by sequencing in a study of blood T cell repertoires in COVID-19. About the study: T cells, B-cell-depleted T cells, or PBMCs supplied cDNA or gDNA.

V gave up 3 bases and J gave up 3 bases; unmatched junction bases: 6. CDR1 and CDR2 (germline): SGHRS, YFSETQ. CDR3 length: 15 amino acids. Per the original methods: How many nucleated cells were present was estimated from reference gene primer amplification. The table came from immunoSEQ multiplex PCR; TCRdb's copy has only in-frame clones and leaves some out. V, J and clone size are those of that table, while D and trimming were read from the DNA. This sample yields about 250,000 clones, of which almost 85% are seen a single time; 9.1% belongs to the top ten. Participants were aged roughly 18 to 95 years, lived in around 25 US areas, and enrolled virtually.

The sequenced material came from PBMCs or T cells enriched from blood (not recorded which). The TCR comes from a woman in her fifties or sixties with acute COVID-19. The J gene is TRBJ1-2, the V gene TRBV5-1, with 9 bases that match TRBD1. CDR3 nucleotide sequence: TGCGCCAGCAGCTGGACAGGGGCCGGGGACTATGGCTACACCTTC. Its translation is CASSWTGAGDYGYTF.